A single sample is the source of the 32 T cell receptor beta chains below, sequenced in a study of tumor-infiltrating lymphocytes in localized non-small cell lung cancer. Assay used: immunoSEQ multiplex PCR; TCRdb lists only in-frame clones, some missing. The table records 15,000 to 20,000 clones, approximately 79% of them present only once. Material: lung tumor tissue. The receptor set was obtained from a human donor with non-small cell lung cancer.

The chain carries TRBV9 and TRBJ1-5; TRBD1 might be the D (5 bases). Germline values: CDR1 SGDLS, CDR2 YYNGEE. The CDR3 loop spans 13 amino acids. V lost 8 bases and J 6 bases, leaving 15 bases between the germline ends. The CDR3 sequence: CASGKGRGQPQHF. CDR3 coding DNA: TGTGCCAGTGGCAAGGGGAGAGGTCAGCCCCAGCATTTT.

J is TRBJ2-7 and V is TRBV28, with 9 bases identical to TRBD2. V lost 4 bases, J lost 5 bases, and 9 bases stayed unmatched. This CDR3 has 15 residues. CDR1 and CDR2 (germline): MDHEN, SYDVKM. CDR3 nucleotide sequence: TGTGCCAGCAGTTGGCGGGGGGGCGGATTTAACGAGCAGTACTTC. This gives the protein CASSWRGGGFNEQYF.

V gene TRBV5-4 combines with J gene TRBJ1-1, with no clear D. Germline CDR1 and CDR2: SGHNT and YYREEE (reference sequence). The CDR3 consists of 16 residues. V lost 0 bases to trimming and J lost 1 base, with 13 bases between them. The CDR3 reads CASSLAGVLSNTEAFF. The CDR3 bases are TGTGCCAGCAGCTTGGCCGGGGTACTGTCGAACACTGAAGCTTTCTTT.

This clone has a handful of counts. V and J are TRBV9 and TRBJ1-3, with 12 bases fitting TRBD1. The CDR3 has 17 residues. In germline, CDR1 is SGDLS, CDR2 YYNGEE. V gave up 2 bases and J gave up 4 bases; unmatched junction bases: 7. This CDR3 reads CASSVGQGARQGNTIYF. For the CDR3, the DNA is TGTGCCAGCAGCGTGGGACAGGGGGCGAGGCAAGGAAACACCATATATTTT.

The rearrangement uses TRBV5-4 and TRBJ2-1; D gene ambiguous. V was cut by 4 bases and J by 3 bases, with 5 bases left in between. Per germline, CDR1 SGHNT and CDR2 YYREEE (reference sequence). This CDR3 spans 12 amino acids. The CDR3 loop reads CASSLLYNEQFF. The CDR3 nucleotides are TGTGCCAGCAGCCTTCTCTACAATGAGCAGTTCTTC.

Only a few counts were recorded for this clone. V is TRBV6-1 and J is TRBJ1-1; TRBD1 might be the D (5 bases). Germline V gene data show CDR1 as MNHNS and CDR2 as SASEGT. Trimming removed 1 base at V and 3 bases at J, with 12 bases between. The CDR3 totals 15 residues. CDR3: CASSEGSGGYTEAFF. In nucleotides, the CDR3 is TGTGCCAGCAGTGAAGGGTCGGGGGGGTACACTGAAGCTTTCTTT.

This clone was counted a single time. This chain's CDR3 is CASSFGAEGIYNEQFF. CDR3 sequence (DNA): TGTGCCAGCAGTTTTGGAGCGGAGGGAATCTACAATGAGCAGTTCTTC. This chain uses TRBV27 with TRBJ2-1, with D possibly being TRBD2 (6 bases). V was cut by 3 bases and J by 3 bases, with 15 bases left in between. Germline assignment: CDR1 MNHEY and CDR2 SMNVEV (reference sequence). The CDR3 sequence is 16 residues long.

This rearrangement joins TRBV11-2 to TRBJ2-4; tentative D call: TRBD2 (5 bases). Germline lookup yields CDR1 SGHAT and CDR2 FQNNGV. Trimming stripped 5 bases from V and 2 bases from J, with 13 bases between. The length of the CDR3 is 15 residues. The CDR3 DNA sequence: TGTGCCAGCAGCCCCATCCCGGGGTCCAAAAACATTCAGTACTTC. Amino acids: CASSPIPGSKNIQYF.

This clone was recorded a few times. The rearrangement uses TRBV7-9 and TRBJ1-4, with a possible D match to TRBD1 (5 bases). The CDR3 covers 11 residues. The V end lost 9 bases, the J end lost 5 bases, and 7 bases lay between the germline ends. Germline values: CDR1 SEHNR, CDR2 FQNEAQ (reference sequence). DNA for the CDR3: TGTGCCAGACAGGACAATGAAAAACTGTTTTTT. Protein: CARQDNEKLFF.

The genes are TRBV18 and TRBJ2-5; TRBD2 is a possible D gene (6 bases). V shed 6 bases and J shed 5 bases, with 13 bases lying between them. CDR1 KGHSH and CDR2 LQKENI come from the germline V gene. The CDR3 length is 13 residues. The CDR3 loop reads CASSRGRGETQYF. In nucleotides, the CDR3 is TGTGCCAGCTCCCGCGGACGGGGGGAGACCCAGTACTTC.

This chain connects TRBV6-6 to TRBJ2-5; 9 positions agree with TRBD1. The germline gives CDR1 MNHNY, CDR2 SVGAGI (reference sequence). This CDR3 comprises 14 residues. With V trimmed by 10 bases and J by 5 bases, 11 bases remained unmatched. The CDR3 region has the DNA TGTGCCACCATCGGGACAGGGACTGGGGAGACCCAGTACTTC. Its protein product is CATIGTGTGETQYF.

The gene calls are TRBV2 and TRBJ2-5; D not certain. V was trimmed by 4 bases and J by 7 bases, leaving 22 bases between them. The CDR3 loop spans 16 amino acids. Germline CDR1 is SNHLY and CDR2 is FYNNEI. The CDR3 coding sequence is TGTGCCAGCAGTGGAACCTGGGCGTTTGGGAAGGGGACCCAGTACTTC. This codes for CASSGTWAFGKGTQYF.

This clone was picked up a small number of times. The CDR3: CAWREPGQGALNTEAFF. CDR3 nucleotides: TGTGCCTGGAGGGAACCGGGACAGGGGGCCTTGAACACTGAAGCTTTCTTT. The chain couples TRBV30 to TRBJ1-1; 12 bases align to TRBD1. The CDR3 covers 17 residues. Trimming removed 3 bases from V and 0 bases from J; junction bases left unmatched: 8. The germline V gene encodes CDR1 GTSNPN and CDR2 SVGIG (reference sequence).

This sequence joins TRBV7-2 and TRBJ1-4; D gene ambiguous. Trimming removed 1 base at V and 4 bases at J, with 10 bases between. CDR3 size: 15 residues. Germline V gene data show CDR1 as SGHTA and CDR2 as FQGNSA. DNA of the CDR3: TGTGCCAGCAGCTTAGGCGGCGGTTATAATGAAAAACTGTTTTTT. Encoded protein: CASSLGGGYNEKLFF.

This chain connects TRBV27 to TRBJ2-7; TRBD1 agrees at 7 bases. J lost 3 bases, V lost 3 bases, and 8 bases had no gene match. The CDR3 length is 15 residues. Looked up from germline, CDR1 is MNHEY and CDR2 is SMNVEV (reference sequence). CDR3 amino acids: CASSFLGQVLYEQYF. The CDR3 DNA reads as TGTGCCAGCAGTTTCCTTGGACAGGTTCTCTACGAGCAGTACTTC.

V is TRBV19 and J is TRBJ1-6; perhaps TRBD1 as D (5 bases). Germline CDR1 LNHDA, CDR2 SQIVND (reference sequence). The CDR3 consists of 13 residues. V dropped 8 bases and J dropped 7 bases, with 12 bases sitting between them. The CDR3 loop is CASCQGKNSPLHF. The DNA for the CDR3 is TGTGCCAGTTGCCAGGGTAAAAATTCACCCCTCCACTTT.

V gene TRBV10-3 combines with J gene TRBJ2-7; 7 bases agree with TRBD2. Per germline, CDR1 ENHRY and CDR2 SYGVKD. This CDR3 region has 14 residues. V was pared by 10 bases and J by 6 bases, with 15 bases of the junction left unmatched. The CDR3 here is CATDSGTNVGEQYF. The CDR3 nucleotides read TGTGCCACCGACTCCGGGACTAACGTGGGCGAGCAGTACTTC.

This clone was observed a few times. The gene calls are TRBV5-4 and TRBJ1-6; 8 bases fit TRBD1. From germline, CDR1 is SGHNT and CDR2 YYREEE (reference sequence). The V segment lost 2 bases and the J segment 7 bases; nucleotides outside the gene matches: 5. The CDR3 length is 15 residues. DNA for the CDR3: TGTGCCAGCAGCTTCCGGGACAGGACCAATTCACCCCTCCACTTT. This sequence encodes CASSFRDRTNSPLHF.

The CDR3 region has the DNA TGCGCCAGCAGCTTGGAGGGAAACAATCAGCCCCAGCATTTT. This sequence encodes CASSLEGNNQPQHF. This chain joins TRBV5-1 and TRBJ1-5; no definite D call. The CDR3 consists of 14 residues. Trimming removed 0 bases at V and 3 bases at J, with 7 bases between. CDR1 and CDR2 (germline): SGHRS, YFSETQ.

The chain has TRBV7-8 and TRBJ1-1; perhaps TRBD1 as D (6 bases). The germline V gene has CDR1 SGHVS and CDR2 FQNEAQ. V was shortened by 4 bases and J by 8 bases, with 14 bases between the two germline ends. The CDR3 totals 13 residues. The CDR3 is CASSYEDRAEAFF. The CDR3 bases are TGTGCCAGCAGCTATGAGGACAGAGCCGAAGCTTTCTTT.

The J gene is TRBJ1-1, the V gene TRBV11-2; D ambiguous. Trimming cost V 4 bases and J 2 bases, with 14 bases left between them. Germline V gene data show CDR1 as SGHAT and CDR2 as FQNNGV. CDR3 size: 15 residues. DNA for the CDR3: TGTGCCAGCAGCTATGGCCGGGCAGTAAACACTGAAGCTTTCTTT. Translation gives CASSYGRAVNTEAFF.

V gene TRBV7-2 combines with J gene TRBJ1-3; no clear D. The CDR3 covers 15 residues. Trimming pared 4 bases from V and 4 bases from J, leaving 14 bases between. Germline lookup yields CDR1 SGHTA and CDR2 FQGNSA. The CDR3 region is CASSSPGGQGNTIYF. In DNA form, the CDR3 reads TGTGCCAGCAGCTCCCCGGGTGGGCAAGGAAACACCATATATTTT.

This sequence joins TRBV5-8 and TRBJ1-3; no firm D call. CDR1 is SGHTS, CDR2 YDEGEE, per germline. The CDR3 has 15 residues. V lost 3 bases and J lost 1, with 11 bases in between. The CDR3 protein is CASSSPFRSGNTIYF. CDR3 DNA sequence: TGTGCCAGCAGCTCGCCTTTTAGATCTGGAAACACCATATATTTT.

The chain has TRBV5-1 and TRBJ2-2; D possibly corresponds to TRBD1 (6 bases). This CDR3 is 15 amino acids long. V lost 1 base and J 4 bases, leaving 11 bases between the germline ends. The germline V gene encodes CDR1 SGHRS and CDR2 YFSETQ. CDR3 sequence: CASSLRDTSTGELFF. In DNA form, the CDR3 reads TGCGCCAGCAGCTTGAGGGACACATCCACCGGGGAGCTGTTTTTT.

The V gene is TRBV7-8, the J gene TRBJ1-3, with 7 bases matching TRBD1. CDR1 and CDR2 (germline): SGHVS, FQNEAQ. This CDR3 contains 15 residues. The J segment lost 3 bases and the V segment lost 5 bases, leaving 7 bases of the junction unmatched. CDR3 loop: CASSKDRVFGNTIYF. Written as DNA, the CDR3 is TGTGCCAGCAGCAAAGACAGGGTCTTTGGAAACACCATATATTTT.

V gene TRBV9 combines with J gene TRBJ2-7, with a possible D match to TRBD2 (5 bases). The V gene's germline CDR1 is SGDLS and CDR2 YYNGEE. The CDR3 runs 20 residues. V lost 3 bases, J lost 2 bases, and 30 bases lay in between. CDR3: CASSGPRSDPITGRTYEQYF. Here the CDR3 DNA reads TGTGCCAGCAGCGGACCCCGTAGTGACCCCATTACGGGGAGAACCTACGAGCAGTACTTC.

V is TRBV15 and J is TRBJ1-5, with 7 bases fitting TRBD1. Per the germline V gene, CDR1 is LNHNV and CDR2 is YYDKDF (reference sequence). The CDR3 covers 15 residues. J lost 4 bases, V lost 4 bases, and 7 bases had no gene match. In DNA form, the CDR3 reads TGTGCCACCAGCACCTCCGGGACAGCAAATCAGCCCCAGCATTTT. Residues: CATSTSGTANQPQHF.

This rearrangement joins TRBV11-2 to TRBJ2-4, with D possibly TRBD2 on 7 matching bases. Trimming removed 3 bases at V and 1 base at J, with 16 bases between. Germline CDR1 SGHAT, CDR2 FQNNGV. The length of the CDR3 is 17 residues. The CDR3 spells CASSLPGGAGAKNIQYF. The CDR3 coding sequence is TGTGCCAGCAGCTTGCCTGGGGGGGCTGGGGCCAAAAACATTCAGTACTTC.

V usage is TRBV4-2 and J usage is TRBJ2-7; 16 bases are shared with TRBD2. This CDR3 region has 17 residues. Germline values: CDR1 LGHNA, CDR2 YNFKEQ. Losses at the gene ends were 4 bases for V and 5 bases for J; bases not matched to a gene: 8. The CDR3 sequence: CASSLGTSGRVKDEQYF. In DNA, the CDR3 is TGTGCCAGCAGCCTAGGGACTAGCGGGAGGGTAAAGGACGAGCAGTACTTC.

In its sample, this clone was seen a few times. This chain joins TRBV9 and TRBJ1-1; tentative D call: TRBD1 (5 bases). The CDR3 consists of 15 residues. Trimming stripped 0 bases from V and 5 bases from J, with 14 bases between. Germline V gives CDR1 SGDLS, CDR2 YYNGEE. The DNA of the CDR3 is TGTGCCAGCAGCGTAGGCCCAGGGAGGGGAACTGAAGCTTTCTTT. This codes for CASSVGPGRGTEAFF.

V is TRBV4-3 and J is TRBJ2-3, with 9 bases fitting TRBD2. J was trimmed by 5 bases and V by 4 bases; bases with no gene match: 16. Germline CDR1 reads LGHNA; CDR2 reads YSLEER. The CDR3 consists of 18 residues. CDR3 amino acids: CASSPKYPAGGGVDTQYF. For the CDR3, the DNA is TGCGCCAGCAGCCCCAAGTACCCAGCGGGGGGCGGGGTAGATACGCAGTATTTT.

In DNA form, the CDR3 reads TGTGCCAGCAGCTTAGCAGCTAATGAGCAGTTCTTC. Amino acids: CASSLAANEQFF. V is TRBV7-2 and J is TRBJ2-1; D is unresolved. With 0 bases removed from V and 7 bases from J, the gap between germline ends came to 4 bases. In germline, CDR1 is SGHTA, CDR2 FQGNSA. CDR3 length equals 12 residues.